This TCR beta chain comes out of a study of T cell repertoires in cytomegalovirus infection. TCRdb analysed the reads with MiXCR anew, one entry per CDR3 protein. The sample consists of around 310,000 distinct CDR3 sequences, roughly a sixth of them appearing once. This clonotype was recorded once. This clone may be a read error of a much larger clone one base away. Germline V CDR1 and CDR2: SGHVS, FNYEAQ. CDR3 length: 15 residues. Trimming pared 1 base from V and 5 bases from J, leaving 12 bases between. V usage is TRBV7-6 and J usage is TRBJ2-1; no definite D call. The source material was PBMCs. This sequence was found in a human donor in good health (CMV status not recorded). Some clones in this sample may be carry-over from other donors' samples. The CDR3 reads CASSLDPTGHNEQFF. The CDR3, as DNA: TGTGCCAGCAGCTTAGATCCGACTGGTCACAATGAGCAGTTCTTC.